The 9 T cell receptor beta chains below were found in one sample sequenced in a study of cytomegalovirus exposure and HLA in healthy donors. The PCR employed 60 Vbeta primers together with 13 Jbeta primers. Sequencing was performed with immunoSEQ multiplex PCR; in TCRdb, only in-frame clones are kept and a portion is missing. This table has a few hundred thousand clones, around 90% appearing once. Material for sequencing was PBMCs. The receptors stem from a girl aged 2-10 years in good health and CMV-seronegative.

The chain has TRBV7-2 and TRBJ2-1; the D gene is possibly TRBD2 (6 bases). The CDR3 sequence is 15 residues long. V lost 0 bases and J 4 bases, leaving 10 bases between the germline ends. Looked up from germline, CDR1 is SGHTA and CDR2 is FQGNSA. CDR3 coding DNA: TGTGCCAGCAGCTTAGCGGGGGGATTTTACAATGAGCAGTTCTTC. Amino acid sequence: CASSLAGGFYNEQFF.

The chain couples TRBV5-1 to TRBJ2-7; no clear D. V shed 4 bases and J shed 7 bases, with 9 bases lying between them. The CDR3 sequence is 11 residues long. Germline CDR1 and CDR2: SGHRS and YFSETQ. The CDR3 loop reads CASSASKEQYF. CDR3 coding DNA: TGCGCCAGCAGCGCCTCTAAGGAGCAGTACTTC.

CDR3: CASSRGEGQGSGNTIYF. For the CDR3, the DNA is TGTGCCAGCAGCCGGGGGGAGGGACAGGGCTCTGGAAACACCATATATTTT. This chain uses TRBV4-2 with TRBJ1-3; TRBD1 agrees at 9 bases. From germline, CDR1 is LGHNA and CDR2 YNFKEQ. V trimming: 4 bases; J trimming: 0 bases; junction bases outside the gene matches: 7. The CDR3 is 17 residues long.

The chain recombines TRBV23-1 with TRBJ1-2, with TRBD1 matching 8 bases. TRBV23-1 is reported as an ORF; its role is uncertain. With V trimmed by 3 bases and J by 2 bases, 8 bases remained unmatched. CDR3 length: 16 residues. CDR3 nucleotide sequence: TGCGCCAGCAGTCATATAACAGGGGGAGTAAACTATGGCTACACCTTC. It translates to CASSHITGGVNYGYTF.

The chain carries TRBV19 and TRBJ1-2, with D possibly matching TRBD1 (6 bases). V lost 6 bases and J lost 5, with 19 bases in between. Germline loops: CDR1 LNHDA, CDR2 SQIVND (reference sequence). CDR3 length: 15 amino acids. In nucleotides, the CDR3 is TGTGCCAGTAGGCCTGTGTTTCAGGGGTTGTATGGCTACACCTTC. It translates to CASRPVFQGLYGYTF.

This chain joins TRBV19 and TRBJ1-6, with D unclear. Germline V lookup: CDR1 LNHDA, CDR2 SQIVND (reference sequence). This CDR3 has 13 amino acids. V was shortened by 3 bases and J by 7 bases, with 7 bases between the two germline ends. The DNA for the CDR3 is TGTGCCAGTAGTATGAACAGCAATTCACCCCTCCACTTT. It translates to CASSMNSNSPLHF.

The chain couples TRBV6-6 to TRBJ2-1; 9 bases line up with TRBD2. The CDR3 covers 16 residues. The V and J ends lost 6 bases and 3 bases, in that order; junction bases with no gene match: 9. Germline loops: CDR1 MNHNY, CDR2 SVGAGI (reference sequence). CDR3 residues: CASRPSGTSIYNEQFF. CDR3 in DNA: TGTGCCAGCAGACCCTCCGGGACTAGCATCTACAATGAGCAGTTCTTC.

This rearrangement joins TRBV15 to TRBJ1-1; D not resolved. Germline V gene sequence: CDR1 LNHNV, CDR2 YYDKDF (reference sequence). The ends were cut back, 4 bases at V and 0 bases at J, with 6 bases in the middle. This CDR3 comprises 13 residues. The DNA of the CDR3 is TGTGCCACCAGCACAGACATGAACACTGAAGCTTTCTTT. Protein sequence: CATSTDMNTEAFF. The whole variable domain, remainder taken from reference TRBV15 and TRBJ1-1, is DAMVIQNPRYQVTQFGKPVTLSCSQTLNHNVMYWYQQKSSQAPKLLFHYYDKDFNNEADTPDNFQSRRPNTSFCFLDIRSPGLGDTAMYLCATSTDMNTEAFFGQGTRLTVV.

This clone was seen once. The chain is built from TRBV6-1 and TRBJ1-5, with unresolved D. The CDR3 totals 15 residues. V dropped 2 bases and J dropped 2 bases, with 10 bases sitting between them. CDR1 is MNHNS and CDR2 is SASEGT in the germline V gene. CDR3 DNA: TGTGCCAGCAGTGAACGGAGAGCGGGCAATCAGCCCCAGCATTTT. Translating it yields CASSERRAGNQPQHF.